This passage covers 32 T cell receptor beta chains from one sample sequenced in a study of blood T cell repertoires in COVID-19. Generated by immunoSEQ multiplex PCR, the TCRdb table keeps only in-frame clones and is missing some. The sample holds under 85,000 clones, approximately 88% seen once. The specimen was peripheral blood. These receptors originate from a man aged 65 to 85 with acute or convalescent COVID-19.

The J gene is TRBJ2-7, the V gene TRBV6-2 or TRBV6-3; D is perhaps TRBD2 (5 bases). Germline V gene data show CDR1 as MNHEY and CDR2 as SVGEGT. The V end lost 4 bases, the J end lost 6 bases, and 7 bases lay between the germline ends. The CDR3 has 11 residues. This CDR3 is CASSWEFEQYF. The CDR3 nucleotides are TGTGCCAGCAGTTGGGAGTTCGAGCAGTACTTC.

The V and J genes are TRBV7-2 and TRBJ1-1; D perhaps matches TRBD1 (5 bases). The V gene's germline CDR1 is SGHTA and CDR2 FQGNSA. V was shortened by 1 base and J by 6 bases, with 12 bases between the two germline ends. CDR3 length: 14 amino acids. CDR3 nucleotides: TGTGCCAGCAGCTTAGAAAGGGGCATCGCTGAAGCTTTCTTT. Translating it yields CASSLERGIAEAFF.

V is TRBV2 and J is TRBJ1-5, with a possible D match to TRBD1 (6 bases). Trimming removed 3 bases from V and 6 bases from J, with 9 bases in between. The germline V gene encodes CDR1 SNHLY and CDR2 FYNNEI. The CDR3 length is 13 residues. CDR3 protein: CASSEGAGQPQHF. CDR3 DNA: TGTGCCAGCAGTGAGGGGGCCGGTCAGCCCCAGCATTTT.

This clone was counted once. This chain uses TRBV11-3 with TRBJ2-3, with D possibly being TRBD2 (6 bases). The CDR3 runs 15 residues. Germline V gene lookup returns CDR1 SGHNT and CDR2 YENEEA. V lost 5 bases to trimming and J lost 4 bases, with 16 bases between them. CDR3 nucleotide sequence: TGTGCCAGCAGCGACGGACTAAGACGAGCAGATACGCAGTATTTT. The encoded protein is CASSDGLRRADTQYF.

This chain links TRBV7-9 with TRBJ2-2; 8 bases line up with TRBD2. Germline CDR1 is SEHNR and CDR2 is FQNEAQ (reference sequence). V was clipped by 5 bases and J by 4 bases; unmatched bases: 3. This CDR3 is built from 14 residues. This CDR3 is CASSPSGSTGELFF. In DNA, the CDR3 is TGTGCCAGCAGCCCCAGCGGGAGCACCGGGGAGCTGTTTTTT.

The CDR3 loop reads CASSYGPYNEQFF. Here the CDR3 DNA reads TGTGCCAGCAGTTACGGGCCTTACAATGAGCAGTTCTTC. The chain employs TRBV6-6 and TRBJ2-1, with unresolved D. Trimming took off 2 bases at V and 4 bases at J, with 6 bases between the two ends. The length of the CDR3 is 13 residues. Germline loops: CDR1 MNHNY, CDR2 SVGAGI (reference sequence).

The rearrangement links TRBV3-1 (or the pseudogene TRBV3-2) to TRBJ1-3; no firm D call. V was pared by 1 base and J by 6 bases, with 4 bases between. Germline values: CDR1 LGHDT, CDR2 YNNKEL (reference sequence). This CDR3 has 12 residues. The chain's CDR3 is CASSQAENTIYF. The CDR3 DNA reads TGTGCCAGCAGCCAAGCAGAAAACACCATATATTTT.

The V call is TRBV29-1, the J call TRBJ2-7; D perhaps matches TRBD1 (6 bases). CDR3 length: 16 amino acids. Germline CDR1 SQVTM, CDR2 ANQGSEA. Trimming took 0 bases from V and 2 from J, leaving 17 bases between them. Here the CDR3 DNA reads TGCAGCGTTGAAGATTCATTTGGGACATTTACCTACGAGCAGTACTTC. This sequence encodes CSVEDSFGTFTYEQYF.

This clone came up once. The chain carries TRBV2 and TRBJ1-4; D is ambiguous. CDR1 and CDR2 (germline): SNHLY, FYNNEI. V lost 8 bases and J 5 bases, leaving 9 bases between the germline ends. The CDR3 is 12 residues long. The CDR3 loop is CASDILNEKLFF. The DNA of the CDR3 is TGTGCCAGCGACATATTAAATGAAAAACTGTTTTTT.

This CDR3 reads CASSSPGTTASYEQYF. The CDR3 DNA reads TGTGCCAGCAGTTCCCCCGGGACAACCGCCTCCTACGAGCAGTACTTC. V gene TRBV28 combines with J gene TRBJ2-7; the D gene is possibly TRBD1 (6 bases). The CDR3 length is 16 residues. Deletions cut 4 bases from V and 0 bases from J, with 16 bases between. Germline values: CDR1 MDHEN, CDR2 SYDVKM.

This sequence joins TRBV28 and TRBJ2-7, with 13 bases that match TRBD2. Germline CDR1 and CDR2: MDHEN and SYDVKM. The CDR3 length is 15 residues. The trim removed 6 bases at V and 6 bases at J, leaving 8 bases unmatched. In DNA, the CDR3 is TGTGCCAGCAGAAAAACGGGACTAGCGGGACGCGAGCAGTACTTC. Its protein product is CASRKTGLAGREQYF.

The rearrangement joins TRBV5-4 to TRBJ2-1; 10 bases align to TRBD1. This CDR3 has 16 residues. V trimming: 5 bases; J trimming: 5 bases; junction bases outside the gene matches: 10. CDR1 is SGHNT, CDR2 YYREEE, per germline (reference sequence). For the CDR3, the DNA is TGTGCCAGCAGGTCGGGACAGGGGTTACTAGACAATGAGCAGTTCTTC. Its translation: CASRSGQGLLDNEQFF.

V usage is TRBV10-3 and J usage is TRBJ1-5, with D possibly being TRBD1 (6 bases). The CDR3 totals 15 residues. Germline V gives CDR1 ENHRY, CDR2 SYGVKD. The V gene lost 0 bases and the J gene lost 6 bases, with 12 bases spanning the gap. CDR3 coding DNA: TGTGCCATCAGTGAGTCGGGGGGAGGGGGTCAGCCCCAGCATTTT. Residues: CAISESGGGGQPQHF.

The chain has TRBV18 and TRBJ2-5; weak D call: TRBD2 (6 bases). Germline loops: CDR1 KGHSH, CDR2 LQKENI. This CDR3 has 13 residues. V dropped 3 bases and J dropped 2 bases, with 7 bases sitting between them. The CDR3 nucleotides read TGTGCCAGCTCACCGGGGGGTCAAGAGACCCAGTACTTC. Encoded protein: CASSPGGQETQYF.

This clone has just one count. V usage is TRBV10-3 and J usage is TRBJ2-7; TRBD1 might be the D (6 bases). This CDR3 has 12 residues. V was shortened by 5 bases and J by 3 bases, with 8 bases between the two germline ends. Germline V lookup: CDR1 ENHRY, CDR2 SYGVKD. For the CDR3, the DNA is TGTGCCATCAGTAGACAGGACTACGAGCAGTACTTC. Amino acid sequence: CAISRQDYEQYF.

This clone was observed once. The V call is TRBV27, the J call TRBJ2-1; a possible D gene is TRBD2 (5 bases). The V end was cut by 7 bases, the J end by 8 bases, with 18 bases between. The CDR3 sequence is 14 residues long. CDR1 is MNHEY and CDR2 is SMNVEV in the germline V gene (reference sequence). CDR3 residues: CASTSGRLADEQFF. The CDR3 region has the DNA TGTGCCAGCACCTCTGGTAGGCTAGCTGATGAGCAGTTCTTC.

The rearrangement links TRBV29-1 to TRBJ2-1; D might be TRBD2 (5 bases). Per the germline V gene, CDR1 is SQVTM and CDR2 is ANQGSEA. The CDR3 has 11 amino acids. The ends were cut back, 4 bases at V and 4 bases at J, with 5 bases in the middle. CDR3 in DNA: TGCAGCGTTGCGGGGTACAATGAGCAGTTCTTC. It codes for CSVAGYNEQFF.

This chain connects TRBV19 to TRBJ1-3, with TRBD1 matching over 9 bases. CDR1 LNHDA and CDR2 SQIVND come from the germline V gene (reference sequence). CDR3 size: 13 residues. V dropped 7 bases and J dropped 5; count of bases not matched to a gene: 3. The CDR3 sequence is CASKGQGRNTIYF. DNA of the CDR3: TGTGCCAGTAAGGGACAGGGAAGAAACACCATATATTTT.

This clone was seen a single time. The genes are TRBV29-1 and TRBJ2-2, with 10 positions matching TRBD2. This CDR3 has 15 amino acids. Germline V gene data show CDR1 as SQVTM and CDR2 as ANQGSEA. Losses at the gene ends were 6 bases for V and 0 bases for J; bases not matched to a gene: 4. In DNA form, the CDR3 reads TGCAGCGTATCTAGCGGGAGTGCGAACACCGGGGAGCTGTTTTTT. Protein product: CSVSSGSANTGELFF.

The rearrangement joins TRBV12-3 or TRBV12-4 to TRBJ1-2; D not certain. V lost 7 bases and J 7 bases, leaving 16 bases between the germline ends. CDR3 length equals 13 residues. CDR3 protein: CASTREEFSGYTF. For the CDR3, the DNA is TGTGCCAGCACCCGGGAGGAATTTTCTGGCTACACCTTC.

This clone has more than one count but fewer than ten. V usage is TRBV7-8 and J usage is TRBJ2-1, with TRBD2 matching 7 bases. The V segment lost 5 bases and the J segment 0 bases; nucleotides outside the gene matches: 4. Looked up from germline, CDR1 is SGHVS and CDR2 is FQNEAQ. The CDR3 extends over 15 amino acids. This CDR3 reads CASSRGGGSYNEQFF. The CDR3 coding sequence is TGTGCCAGCAGCCGCGGGGGAGGCTCCTACAATGAGCAGTTCTTC.

The genes are TRBV5-1 and TRBJ2-1, with TRBD1 matching over 8 bases. Germline lookup yields CDR1 SGHRS and CDR2 YFSETQ. This CDR3 has 15 amino acids. The ends lost 2 bases at V and 5 bases at J; junction bases unmatched: 6. The CDR3 protein is CASSLATGAHNEQFF. The CDR3 DNA reads TGCGCCAGCAGCTTAGCGACAGGGGCCCACAATGAGCAGTTCTTC.

In this sample, this clone turned up once. This chain connects TRBV19 to TRBJ1-4; 9 nucleotides align to TRBD1. The V gene end was trimmed by 3 bases and the J gene end by 10 bases; junction bases not matched to a gene: 6. The CDR3 consists of 14 residues. Looked up from germline, CDR1 is LNHDA and CDR2 is SQIVND (reference sequence). The CDR3 nucleotides are TGTGCCAGTAGTATCGACAGGGGGAGTGGAAAACTGTTTTTT. Translation gives CASSIDRGSGKLFF. Supplemented by reference TRBV19 and TRBJ1-4, the full variable domain reads DGGITQSPKYLFRKEGQNVTLSCEQNLNHDAMYWYRQDPGQGLRLIYYSQIVNDFQKGDIAEGYSVSREKKESFPLTVTSAQKNPTAFYLCASSIDRGSGKLFFGSGTQLSVL.

The chain has TRBV28 and TRBJ1-5; TRBD1 aligns across 10 bases. The length of the CDR3 is 16 residues. V trimming: 3 bases; J trimming: 3 bases; junction bases outside the gene matches: 5. CDR1 MDHEN and CDR2 SYDVKM come from the germline V gene. The DNA of the CDR3 is TGTGCCAGCAGTTTTCTGGGACAGGGGCCCAATCAGCCCCAGCATTTT. Translated: CASSFLGQGPNQPQHF.

This clone appeared once. This chain joins TRBV27 and TRBJ1-3; the match to TRBD1 covers 8 bases. This CDR3 has 15 residues. CDR1 MNHEY and CDR2 SMNVEV come from the germline V gene (reference sequence). Germline trimming cut 2 bases from V and 7 bases from J; bases unmatched to any gene: 7. CDR3 DNA sequence: TGTGCCAGCAGTTTAACGTGGACAGGGTTGAACACCATATATTTT. Its protein is CASSLTWTGLNTIYF.

The chain carries TRBV15 and TRBJ2-1; 9 nucleotides align to TRBD2. The CDR3 totals 15 residues. V trimming: 1 base; J trimming: 3 bases; junction bases outside the gene matches: 1. Per the germline V gene, CDR1 is LNHNV and CDR2 is YYDKDF (reference sequence). This CDR3 reads CATSRAAGGYNEQFF. In DNA form, the CDR3 reads TGTGCCACCAGCAGAGCAGCGGGGGGCTACAATGAGCAGTTCTTC.

The V gene is TRBV9, the J gene TRBJ2-5, with TRBD1 matching 9 bases. The CDR3 totals 18 residues. CDR1 and CDR2 (germline): SGDLS, YYNGEE. V lost 0 bases to trimming and J lost 0 bases; unmatched junction nucleotides: 9. The DNA for the CDR3 is TGTGCCAGCAGCGTAGCGACGACAGGGGGGCCCCACCAAGAGACCCAGTACTTC. It yields the protein CASSVATTGGPHQETQYF.

This clone was detected only once. The CDR3 nucleotides are TGTGCCAGCAGCACAAAGACCGGGACAGCCCAAACCTACAATGAGCAGTTCTTC. This encodes CASSTKTGTAQTYNEQFF. V usage is TRBV9 and J usage is TRBJ2-1; 7 nucleotides agree with TRBD1. The germline V gene encodes CDR1 SGDLS and CDR2 YYNGEE. The CDR3 totals 18 residues. After removal of 4 bases from V and 2 bases from J, the junction contained 15 bases not matched to a gene.

The chain carries TRBV7-3 and TRBJ2-3; D may be TRBD1 (6 bases). The ends were cut back, 0 bases at V and 5 bases at J, with 9 bases in the middle. The CDR3 runs 14 residues. Looked up from germline, CDR1 is SGHTA and CDR2 is FQGTGA. The CDR3 spells CASSLTGAKDTQYF. The DNA of the CDR3 is TGTGCCAGCAGCTTAACGGGGGCTAAAGATACGCAGTATTTT.

The V and J genes are TRBV7-8 and TRBJ2-3, with 9 bases that match TRBD1. The V gene's germline CDR1 is SGHVS and CDR2 FQNEAQ. The CDR3 extends over 15 amino acids. The junction had 15 bases not matched to a gene; V was cut back by 8 bases and J by 9 bases. The CDR3 sequence: CASSPQQGARATQYF. CDR3 nucleotides: TGTGCCAGCTCCCCCCAACAGGGGGCGCGAGCGACGCAGTATTTT.

This clone was seen only once. V and J are TRBV6-1 and TRBJ2-7, with D perhaps TRBD1 (5 bases). Germline CDR1 reads MNHNS; CDR2 reads SASEGT. This CDR3 spans 14 amino acids. Trimming removed 7 bases from V and 1 base from J, with 14 bases in between. CDR3 DNA: TGTGCCAGCACGCCACAGGACCTTTCCTACGAGCAGTACTTC. This encodes CASTPQDLSYEQYF.

This chain joins TRBV7-2 and TRBJ1-1; D is uncertain. Germline lookup yields CDR1 SGHTA and CDR2 FQGNSA. This CDR3 region has 15 residues. Trimming cost V 3 bases and J 1 base, with 12 bases left between them. The CDR3 loop is CASSFSRGRNTEAFF. The CDR3 region has the DNA TGTGCCAGCAGCTTTAGTAGAGGCAGGAACACTGAAGCTTTCTTT.